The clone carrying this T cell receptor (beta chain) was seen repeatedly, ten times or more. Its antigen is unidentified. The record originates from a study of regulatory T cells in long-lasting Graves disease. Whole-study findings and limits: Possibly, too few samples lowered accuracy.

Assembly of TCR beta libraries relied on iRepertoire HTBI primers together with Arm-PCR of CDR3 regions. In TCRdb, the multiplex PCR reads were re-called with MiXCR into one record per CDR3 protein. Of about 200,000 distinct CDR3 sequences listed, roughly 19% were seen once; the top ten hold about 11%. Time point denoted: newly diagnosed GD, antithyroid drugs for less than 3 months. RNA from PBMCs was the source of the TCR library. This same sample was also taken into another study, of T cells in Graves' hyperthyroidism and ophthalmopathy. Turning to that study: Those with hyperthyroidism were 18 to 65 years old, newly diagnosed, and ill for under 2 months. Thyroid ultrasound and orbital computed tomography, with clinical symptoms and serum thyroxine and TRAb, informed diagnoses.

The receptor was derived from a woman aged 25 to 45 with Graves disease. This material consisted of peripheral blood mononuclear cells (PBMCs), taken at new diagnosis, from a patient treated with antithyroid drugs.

CDR3 nucleotides: TGTGCCAGCAGGGACAGCGCGAACTATGGCTACACCTTC. This translates into CASRDSANYGYTF. The chain employs TRBV2 and TRBJ1-2, with D possibly being TRBD1 (6 bases). CDR3 length: 13 residues. V lost 6 bases and J 2 bases, leaving 10 bases between the germline ends. Germline loops: CDR1 SNHLY, CDR2 FYNNEI.